A selection of T cell receptor beta chains follows, all from one sample in a study of radiation and T cells in renal cell carcinoma. Clones were read by immunoSEQ multiplex PCR, and TCRdb kept only the in-frame ones, dropping some. The sample holds 100,000 to 150,000 clones; roughly four fifths are singletons and the top ten take about 5.3%. The sequencing here drew on blood, taken from a patient whose treatment included radiotherapy and nephrectomy. The receptor set was obtained from a man in his forties or fifties with renal cell carcinoma. The CDR3 runs from the conserved cysteine through the conserved F or W. Each record gives: clone size, D gene, J gene, V gene, CDR3 protein, CDR3 DNA. The D gene is left open where the match is weak. The size field is filled for only some rows; it gives once, few, many or a size class.

size: -; D: -; J: TRBJ2-7; V: TRBV30; CDR3: CAWSPASVSYEQYF; DNA: TGTGCCTGGAGTCCAGCTAGCGTCTCCTACGAGCAGTACTTC
size: -; D: TRBD2; J: TRBJ2-5; V: TRBV10-3; CDR3: CAIGLAVQETQYF; DNA: TGTGCCATCGGACTAGCGGTCCAAGAGACCCAGTACTTC
size: -; D: TRBD1; J: TRBJ1-2; V: TRBV6-5; CDR3: CASTRAARGNYGYTF; DNA: TGTGCCAGCACCCGGGCCGCCAGGGGGAACTATGGCTACACCTTC
size: -; D: -; J: TRBJ1-1; V: TRBV2; CDR3: CASSGQVETEAFF; DNA: TGTGCCAGCAGTGGCCAGGTGGAGACTGAAGCTTTCTTT
size: -; D: TRBD2; J: TRBJ2-5; V: TRBV4-3; CDR3: CASSQDPAGGQETQYF; DNA: TGCGCCAGCAGCCAAGATCCAGCGGGGGGACAAGAGACCCAGTACTTC
size: -; D: -; J: TRBJ2-3; V: TRBV30; CDR3: CAWSVSSPDPSTDTQYF; DNA: TGTGCCTGGAGTGTTTCGAGTCCGGACCCATCGACAGATACGCAGTATTTT
size: once; D: TRBD1; J: TRBJ2-7; V: TRBV2; CDR3: CASSWDRGAYEQYF; DNA: TGTGCCAGCAGTTGGGACAGGGGAGCCTACGAGCAGTACTTC
size: -; D: TRBD1; J: TRBJ2-3; V: TRBV7-2; CDR3: CASSSDRSSTDTQYF; DNA: TGTGCCAGCAGCTCGGACAGGAGTAGCACAGATACGCAGTATTTT
size: -; D: TRBD1; J: TRBJ1-1; V: TRBV19; CDR3: CASSPGGLTRAFF; DNA: TGTGCCAGTAGCCCAGGGGGCTTAACTAGAGCTTTCTTT
size: -; D: -; J: TRBJ1-1; V: TRBV7-3; CDR3: CASSSLEDTEAFF; DNA: TGTGCCAGCAGCTCCCTTGAGGACACTGAAGCTTTCTTT
size: -; D: TRBD2; J: TRBJ2-2; V: TRBV7-6; CDR3: CASSISESREASATGELFF; DNA: TGTGCCAGCAGCATATCAGAATCCCGGGAGGCTAGTGCCACCGGGGAGCTGTTTTTT
size: -; D: -; J: TRBJ2-7; V: TRBV6-5; CDR3: CASSHPGSGEQYF; DNA: TGTGCCAGCAGTCACCCAGGTTCGGGGGAGCAGTACTTC
size: many; D: TRBD1; J: TRBJ1-4; V: TRBV30; CDR3: CAYQQGPGEKLFF; DNA: TGTGCCTATCAACAGGGGCCAGGAGAAAAACTGTTTTTT
size: -; D: -; J: TRBJ2-7; V: TRBV2; CDR3: CASRSDWDYEQYF; DNA: TGTGCCAGCAGATCGGACTGGGACTACGAGCAGTACTTC
size: many; D: -; J: TRBJ1-5; V: TRBV7-2; CDR3: CASSLQSDQPQHF; DNA: TGTGCCAGCAGTCTTCAGTCCGATCAGCCCCAGCATTTT
size: once; D: -; J: TRBJ1-2; V: TRBV28; CDR3: CASSLGGTNYGYTF; DNA: TGTGCCAGCAGTTTAGGCGGTACTAACTATGGCTACACCTTC
size: -; D: -; J: TRBJ2-7; V: TRBV20-1; CDR3: CSAQTGYEQYF; DNA: TGCAGTGCACAGACAGGCTACGAGCAGTACTTC
size: -; D: -; J: TRBJ1-6; V: TRBV11-2; CDR3: CASSPAELVYNSPLHF; DNA: TGTGCCAGCAGCCCTGCGGAATTGGTCTATAATTCACCCCTCCACTTT
size: -; D: -; J: TRBJ2-7; V: TRBV29-1; CDR3: CSVEEGIYEQYF; DNA: TGCAGCGTTGAAGAGGGGATCTACGAGCAGTACTTC
size: -; D: -; J: TRBJ2-3; V: TRBV27; CDR3: CASTNDWNRDTQYF; DNA: TGTGCCAGCACCAATGACTGGAATCGTGATACGCAGTATTTT
size: -; D: TRBD1; J: TRBJ1-4; V: TRBV5-8; CDR3: CASSLRGLSFEKLFF; DNA: TGTGCCAGCAGCCTGAGGGGGCTAAGTTTTGAAAAACTGTTTTTT
size: -; D: -; J: TRBJ2-7; V: TRBV7-8; CDR3: CASSLRTAPYEQYF; DNA: TGTGCCAGCAGCTTAAGGACAGCCCCCTACGAGCAGTACTTC
size: -; D: TRBD2; J: TRBJ2-1; V: TRBV2; CDR3: CASFDSGSSYNEQFF; DNA: TGTGCCAGTTTCGATAGCGGGAGTTCCTACAATGAGCAGTTCTTC
size: -; D: -; J: TRBJ1-2; V: TRBV6-1; CDR3: CASREWTFYGYTF; DNA: TGTGCCAGCAGGGAATGGACATTCTATGGCTACACCTTC
size: -; D: -; J: TRBJ2-7; V: TRBV19; CDR3: CASSRYDLPYEQYF; DNA: TGTGCCAGTAGTCGCTATGACCTACCCTACGAGCAGTACTTC
size: -; D: TRBD2; J: TRBJ2-1; V: TRBV5-4; CDR3: CASSIGLDLYNEQFF; DNA: TGTGCCAGCAGCATTGGACTAGATCTCTACAATGAGCAGTTCTTC